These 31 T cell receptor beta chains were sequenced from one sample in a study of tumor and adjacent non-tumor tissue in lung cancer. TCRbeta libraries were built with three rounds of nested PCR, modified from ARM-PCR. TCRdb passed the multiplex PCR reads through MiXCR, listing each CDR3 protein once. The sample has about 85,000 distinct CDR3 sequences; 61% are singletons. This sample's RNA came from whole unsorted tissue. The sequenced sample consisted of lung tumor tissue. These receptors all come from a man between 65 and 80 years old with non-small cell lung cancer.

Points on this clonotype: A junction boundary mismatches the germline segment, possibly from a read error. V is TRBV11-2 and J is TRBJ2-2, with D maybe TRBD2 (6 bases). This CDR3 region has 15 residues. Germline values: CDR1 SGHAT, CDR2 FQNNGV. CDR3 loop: CVSSLWDWATGELFF. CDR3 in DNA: TGTGTCAGCAGCCTATGGGACTGGGCCACCGGGGAGCTGTTTTTT.

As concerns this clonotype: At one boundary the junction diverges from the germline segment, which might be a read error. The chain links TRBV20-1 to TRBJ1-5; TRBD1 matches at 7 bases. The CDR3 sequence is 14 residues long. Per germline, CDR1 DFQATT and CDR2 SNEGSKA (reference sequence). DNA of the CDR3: TGCAGTGCGGCGGGACAGACTTACAATCAGCCCCACCATTTT. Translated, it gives CSAAGQTYNQPHHF.

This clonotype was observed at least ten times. CDR3 in amino acids: CSVETSGQETQYF. Here the CDR3 DNA reads TGCAGCGTGGAGACTAGCGGGCAAGAGACCCAGTACTTC. J is TRBJ2-5 and V is TRBV29-1, with 10 bases aligning to TRBD2. This CDR3 spans 13 amino acids. V shed 6 bases and J 2 bases; nucleotides not matched to a gene: 3. In germline, CDR1 is SQVTM, CDR2 ANQGSEA.

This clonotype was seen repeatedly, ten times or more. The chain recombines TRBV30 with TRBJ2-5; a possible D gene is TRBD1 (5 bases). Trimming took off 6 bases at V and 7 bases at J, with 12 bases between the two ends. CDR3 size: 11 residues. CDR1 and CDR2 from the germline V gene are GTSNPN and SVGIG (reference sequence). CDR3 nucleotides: TGTGCCTGCCTACTGCAGGGGACCCAGTACTTC. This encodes CACLLQGTQYF.

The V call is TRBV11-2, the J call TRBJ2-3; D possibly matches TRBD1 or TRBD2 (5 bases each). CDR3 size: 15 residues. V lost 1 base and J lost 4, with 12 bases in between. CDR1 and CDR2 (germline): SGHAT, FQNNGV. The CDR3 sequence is CASSLAGARSDTQYF. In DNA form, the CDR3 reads TGTGCCAGCAGCTTAGCCGGGGCGCGGTCAGATACGCAGTATTTT.

CDR3 loop: CASSSESWTWELFF. The CDR3 bases are TGTGCCAGCAGTTCCGAATCGTGGACCTGGGAGCTGTTTTTT. This chain connects TRBV6-5 to TRBJ2-2, with D unresolved. V gave up 4 bases and J gave up 9 bases, with 15 bases separating them. There are 14 residues in the CDR3. Germline V lookup: CDR1 MNHEY, CDR2 SVGAGI.

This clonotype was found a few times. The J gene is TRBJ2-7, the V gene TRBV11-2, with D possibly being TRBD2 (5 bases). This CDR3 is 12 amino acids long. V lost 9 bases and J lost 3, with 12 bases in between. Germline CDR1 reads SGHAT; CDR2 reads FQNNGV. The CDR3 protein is CASNLGLYEQYF. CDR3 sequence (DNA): TGTGCCAGTAACTTAGGACTCTACGAGCAGTACTTC.

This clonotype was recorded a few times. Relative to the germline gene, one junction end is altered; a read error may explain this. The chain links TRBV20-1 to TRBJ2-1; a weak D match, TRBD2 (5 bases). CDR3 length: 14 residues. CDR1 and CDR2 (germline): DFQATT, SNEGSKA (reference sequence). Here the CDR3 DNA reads TGCAATGCTAGTACACCCCGGGACTACAATGAGCAGTTCTTC. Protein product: CNASTPRDYNEQFF.

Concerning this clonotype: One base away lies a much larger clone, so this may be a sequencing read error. CDR3 sequence: CASSRVEAQPQHF. The CDR3 DNA sequence: TGTGCCAGCAGCCGAGTGGAGGCTCAGCCCCAGCATTTT. The chain joins TRBV7-8 to TRBJ1-5; D call uncertain. Germline values: CDR1 SGHVS, CDR2 FQNEAQ. The CDR3 is 13 amino acids. V was clipped by 5 bases and J by 6 bases, with 11 bases between them.

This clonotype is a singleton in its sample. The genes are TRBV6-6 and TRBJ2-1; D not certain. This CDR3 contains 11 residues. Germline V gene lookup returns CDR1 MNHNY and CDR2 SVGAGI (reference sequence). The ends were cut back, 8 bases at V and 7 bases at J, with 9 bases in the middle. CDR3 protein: CASRSRNEQFF. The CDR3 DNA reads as TGTGCCAGCCGAAGTCGAAATGAGCAGTTCTTC.

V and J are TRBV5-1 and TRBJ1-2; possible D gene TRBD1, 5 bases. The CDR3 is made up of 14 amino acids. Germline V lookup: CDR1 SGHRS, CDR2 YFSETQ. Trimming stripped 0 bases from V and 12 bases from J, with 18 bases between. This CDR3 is CASSLAQGRYAHTF. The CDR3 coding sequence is TGCGCCAGCAGCTTGGCCCAGGGTCGCTATGCCCACACCTTC.

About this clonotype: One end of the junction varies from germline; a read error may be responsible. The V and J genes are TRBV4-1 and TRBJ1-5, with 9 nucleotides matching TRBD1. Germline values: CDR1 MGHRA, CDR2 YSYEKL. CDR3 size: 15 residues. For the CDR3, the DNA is TGCGCCAGCAGCCGGACAGGGGACTTCAATCAGCTCCAGCATTTT. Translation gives CASSRTGDFNQLQHF.

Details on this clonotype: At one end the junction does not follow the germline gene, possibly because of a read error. The CDR3 nucleotides read TGTACCAGCAGTTTATCTCATTACGATGAGCAGTTCTTC. Its protein product is CTSSLSHYDEQFF. This sequence joins TRBV28 and TRBJ2-1; no clear D gene. Germline CDR1 and CDR2: MDHEN and SYDVKM. The CDR3 runs to 13 residues.

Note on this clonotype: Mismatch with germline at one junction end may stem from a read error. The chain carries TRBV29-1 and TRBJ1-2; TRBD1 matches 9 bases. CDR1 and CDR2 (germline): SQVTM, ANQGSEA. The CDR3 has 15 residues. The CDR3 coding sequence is TGCAGCGCACCGAAACAGGGGGCCCCGGGTTATGACTACACCTTC. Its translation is CSAPKQGAPGYDYTF.

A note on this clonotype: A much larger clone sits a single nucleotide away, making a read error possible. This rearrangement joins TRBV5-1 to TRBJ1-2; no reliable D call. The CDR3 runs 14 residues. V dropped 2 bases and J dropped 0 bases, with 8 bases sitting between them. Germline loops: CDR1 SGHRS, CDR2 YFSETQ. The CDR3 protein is CASSFDGSNYGYTF. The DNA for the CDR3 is TGCGCCAGCAGCTTCGACGGATCTAACTATGGCTACACCTTC.

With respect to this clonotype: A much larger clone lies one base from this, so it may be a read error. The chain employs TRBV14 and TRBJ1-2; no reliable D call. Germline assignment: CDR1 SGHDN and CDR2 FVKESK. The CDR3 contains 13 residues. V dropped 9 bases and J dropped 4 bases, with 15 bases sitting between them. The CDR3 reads CARRSSPLYGYTF. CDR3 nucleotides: TGTGCCAGAAGAAGTTCCCCCCTCTATGGCTACACCTTC. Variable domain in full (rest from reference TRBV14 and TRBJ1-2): EAGVTQFPSHSVIEKGQTVTLRCDPISGHDNLYWYRRVMGKEIKFLLHFVKESKQDESGMPNNRFLAERTGGTYSTLKVQPAELEDSGVYFCARRSSPLYGYTFGSGTRLTVV.

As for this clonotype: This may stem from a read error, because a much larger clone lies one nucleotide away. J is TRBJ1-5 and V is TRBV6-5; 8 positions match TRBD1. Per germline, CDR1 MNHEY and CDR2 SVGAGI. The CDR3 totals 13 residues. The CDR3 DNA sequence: TGTGTCAGCAGGACAGGGCTGGGACAGCCCCAGCATTTT. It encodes CVSRTGLGQPQHF.

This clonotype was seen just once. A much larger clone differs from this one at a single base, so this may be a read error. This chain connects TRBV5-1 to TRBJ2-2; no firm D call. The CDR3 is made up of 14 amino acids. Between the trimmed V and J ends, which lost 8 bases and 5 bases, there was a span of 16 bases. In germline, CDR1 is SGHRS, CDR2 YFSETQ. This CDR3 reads CARTDQAWTGELFF. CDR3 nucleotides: TGCGCCAGAACCGACCAAGCCTGGACCGGGGAGCTGTTTTTT.

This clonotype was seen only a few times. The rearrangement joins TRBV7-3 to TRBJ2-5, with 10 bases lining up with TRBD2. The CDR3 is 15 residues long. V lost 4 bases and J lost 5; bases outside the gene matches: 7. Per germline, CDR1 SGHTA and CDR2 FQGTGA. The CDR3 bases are TGTGCCAGCAGCTCGACCGGGACTAGCGCCGAGACCCAGTACTTC. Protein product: CASSSTGTSAETQYF. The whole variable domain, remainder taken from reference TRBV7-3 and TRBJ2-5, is GAGVSQTPSNKVTEKGKYVELRCDPISGHTALYWYRQSLGQGPEFLIYFQGTGAADDSGLPNDRFFAVRPEGSVSTLKIQRTERGDSAVYLCASSSTGTSAETQYFGPGTRLLVL.

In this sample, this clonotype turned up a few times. The CDR3 bases are TGTGCCAGCAGTTTGGGACATCCCACAGATACGCAGTATTTT. It is translated as CASSLGHPTDTQYF. This sequence joins TRBV28 and TRBJ2-3, with TRBD1 as a possible D gene (6 bases). This CDR3 is 14 amino acids long. Trimming removed 3 bases from V and 2 bases from J, with 9 bases in between. Germline V gene data show CDR1 as MDHEN and CDR2 as SYDVKM.

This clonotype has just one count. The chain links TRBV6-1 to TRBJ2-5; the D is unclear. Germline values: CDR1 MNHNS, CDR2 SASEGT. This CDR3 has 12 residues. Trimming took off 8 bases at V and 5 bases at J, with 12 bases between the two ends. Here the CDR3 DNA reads TGTGCCAGCGGTGCCCTGCTTGAGACCCAGTACTTC. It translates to CASGALLETQYF.

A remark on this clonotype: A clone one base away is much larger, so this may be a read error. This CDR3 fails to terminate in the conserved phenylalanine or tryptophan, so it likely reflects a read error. CDR3 in amino acids: CSARRSGSSYNKQFL. The CDR3, as DNA: TGCAGTGCTAGAAGGTCAGGTAGCTCCTACAATAAGCAGTTCCTC. The rearrangement uses TRBV20-1 and TRBJ2-1; D is ambiguous. Germline CDR1 DFQATT, CDR2 SNEGSKA (reference sequence). The length of the CDR3 is 15 residues.

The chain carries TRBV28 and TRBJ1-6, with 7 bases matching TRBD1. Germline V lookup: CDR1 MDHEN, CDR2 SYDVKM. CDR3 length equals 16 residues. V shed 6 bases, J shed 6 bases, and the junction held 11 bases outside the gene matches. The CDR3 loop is CASSMERGLFNSPLHF. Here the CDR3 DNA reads TGTGCCAGCAGCATGGAAAGGGGGCTGTTTAATTCACCCCTCCACTTT.

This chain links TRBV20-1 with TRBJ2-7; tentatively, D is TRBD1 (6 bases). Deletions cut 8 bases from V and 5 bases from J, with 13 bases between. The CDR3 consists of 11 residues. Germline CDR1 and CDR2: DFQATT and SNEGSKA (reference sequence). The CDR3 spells CSSDSGDEQYF. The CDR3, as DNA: TGCAGTTCGGACAGTGGCGACGAGCAGTACTTC.

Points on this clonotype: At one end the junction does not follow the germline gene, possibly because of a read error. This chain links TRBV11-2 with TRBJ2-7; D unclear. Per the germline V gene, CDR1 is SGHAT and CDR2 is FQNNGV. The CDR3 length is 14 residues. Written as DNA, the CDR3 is TGTACCAGCAGCCTCGAGTCGGGTTCCTACGAGCGGTACTTC. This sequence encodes CTSSLESGSYERYF.

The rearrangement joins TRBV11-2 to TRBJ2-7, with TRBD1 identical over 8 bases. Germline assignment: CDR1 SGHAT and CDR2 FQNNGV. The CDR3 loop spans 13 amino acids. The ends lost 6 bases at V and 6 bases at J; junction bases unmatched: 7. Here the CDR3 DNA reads TGTGCCAGCAGTATGGACAGGGAACGCGAGCAGTACTTC. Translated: CASSMDREREQYF.

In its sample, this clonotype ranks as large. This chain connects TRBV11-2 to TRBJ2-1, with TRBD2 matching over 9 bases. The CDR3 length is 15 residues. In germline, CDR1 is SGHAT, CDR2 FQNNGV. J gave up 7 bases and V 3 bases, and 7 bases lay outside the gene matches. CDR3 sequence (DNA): TGTGCCAGCAGCTTGACTAGCGGTAAAGGGAATGAGCAGTTCTTC. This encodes CASSLTSGKGNEQFF.

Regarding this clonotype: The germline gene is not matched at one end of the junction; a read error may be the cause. The CDR3 protein is CSVVLTPEIQYF. The CDR3 nucleotides read TGCAGCGTTGTTCTGACTCCAGAGATCCAGTACTTC. V usage is TRBV29-1 and J usage is TRBJ2-5, with D uncertain. The CDR3 covers 12 residues. Germline V gives CDR1 SQVTM, CDR2 ANQGSEA. The full variable domain, in which reference TRBV29-1 and TRBJ2-5 provide the parts outside the CDR3, is SAVISQKPSRDICQRGTSLTIQCQVDSQVTMMFWYRQQPGQSLTLIATANQGSEATYESGFVIDKFPISRPNLTFSTLTVSNMSPEDSSIYLCSVVLTPEIQYFGPGTRLLVL.

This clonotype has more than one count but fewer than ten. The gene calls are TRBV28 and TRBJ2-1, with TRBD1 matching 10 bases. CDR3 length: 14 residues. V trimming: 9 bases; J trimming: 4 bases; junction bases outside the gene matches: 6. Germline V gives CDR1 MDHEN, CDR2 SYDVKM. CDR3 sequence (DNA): TGTGCCAGTCTCCGACAGGGGGCGTACAATGAGCAGTTCTTC. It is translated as CASLRQGAYNEQFF.

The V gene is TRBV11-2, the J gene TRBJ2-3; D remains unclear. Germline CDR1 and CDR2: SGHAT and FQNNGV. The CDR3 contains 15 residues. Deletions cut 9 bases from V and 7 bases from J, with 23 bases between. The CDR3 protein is CARIPTGIRTYTQYF. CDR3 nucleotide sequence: TGTGCCAGGATCCCCACTGGAATCCGTACATATACGCAGTATTTT.

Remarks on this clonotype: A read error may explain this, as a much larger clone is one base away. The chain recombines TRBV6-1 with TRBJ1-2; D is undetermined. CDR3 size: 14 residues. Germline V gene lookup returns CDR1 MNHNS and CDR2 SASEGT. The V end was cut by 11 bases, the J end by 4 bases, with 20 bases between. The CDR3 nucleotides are TGTGCCGCCCCCATTCCTGGTCTCCTCTATGGCTACACCTTC. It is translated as CAAPIPGLLYGYTF.